This TCR beta chain was obtained from a study of T cell responses to AZD1222 COVID-19 vaccine. TCRdb keeps only in-frame clones here, not all; method: immunoSEQ multiplex PCR. Among roughly 150,000 clones listed, about 92% were seen once. The CDR3 has 15 amino acids. Trimming cost V 5 bases and J 7 bases, with 20 bases left between them. Germline CDR1 SGHTA, CDR2 FQGNSA. The chain uses TRBV7-2 and TRBJ1-1, with D tentatively TRBD1 (6 bases). This clonotype was sampled from an adult who received the AZD1222 COVID-19 vaccine. The input for sequencing was peripheral blood, taken 28 days after the second AZD1222 dose. Here the CDR3 DNA reads TGTGCCAGCAGCCCCCGGGGGCAGGGTGAGAGTGAAGCTTTCTTT. As protein: CASSPRGQGESEAFF.